The clone carrying this T cell receptor beta chain was detected a few times. Germline and junction disagree at one end, which may indicate a read error. The CDR3 extends over 13 amino acids. Germline CDR1 and CDR2: LNHNV and YYDKDF (reference sequence). For repertoire sequencing, the TCR beta CDR3 regions were amplified from RNA transcripts. Amplification began with first-round RT-PCR using HTBI primers, then second-round multiplex PCR was performed. From the multiplex PCR reads, TCRdb called clonotypes with MiXCR, one entry per CDR3 protein. The sample shows around 1.1 million distinct CDR3 sequences, approximately 35% of them seen only once. This sample stems from a study of Graves' ophthalmopathy and Graves' hyperthyroidism.

The chain recombines TRBV15 with TRBJ2-7, with 7 bases identical to TRBD2. The TCR was taken from an adult man with Graves' hyperthyroidism. The specimen was peripheral blood or thyroid tissue (not recorded which). CDR3 in amino acids: CATSREVGLEQYF. The CDR3 nucleotides read TGTGCCACCAGCCGAGAGGTGGGACTAGAGCAGTACTTC.